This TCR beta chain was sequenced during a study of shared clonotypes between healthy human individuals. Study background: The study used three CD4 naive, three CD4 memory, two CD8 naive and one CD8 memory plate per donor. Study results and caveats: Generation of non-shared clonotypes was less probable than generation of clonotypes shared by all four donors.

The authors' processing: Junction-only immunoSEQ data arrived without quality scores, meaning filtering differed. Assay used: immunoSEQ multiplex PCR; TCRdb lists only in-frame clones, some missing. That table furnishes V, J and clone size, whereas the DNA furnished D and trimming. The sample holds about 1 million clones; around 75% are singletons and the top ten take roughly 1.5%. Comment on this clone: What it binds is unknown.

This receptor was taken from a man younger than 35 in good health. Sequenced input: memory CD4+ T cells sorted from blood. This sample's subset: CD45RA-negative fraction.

The CDR3 DNA reads TGTGCCAGCAGCCCCACTAGCGGGAGGGCCAGAGATACGCAGTATTTT. Amino acids: CASSPTSGRARDTQYF. The chain uses TRBV5-4 and TRBJ2-3, with 13 bases identical to TRBD2. Germline CDR1 SGHNT, CDR2 YYREEE (reference sequence). The CDR3 loop spans 16 amino acids. V gave up 4 bases and J gave up 5 bases; unmatched junction bases: 7.